This TCR beta chain was recovered during a study of T cells expressing NK-cell markers. Study background: Researchers got TCR beta repertoires out of sorted CD3+CD56+NKG2C+, CD3+CD56+NKG2C- and CD3+CD56-NKG2C+ T cells. One of the eight sequenced donors was seronegative, whereas the other seven were HCMV-seropositive.

Comments on this clonotype: Its antigen is undetermined.

Notes on the study in general: Several donors' CD3+CD56-NKG2C+ cells were dominated by the same clonotypes. About 6 donors had dominant NKG2C+ clonotypes that comprised roughly 1.0-7.5% of their CD8+ T cells.

TCRdb re-called the 5' RACE reads and catalogs CDR3 proteins one per entry, DNA excluded. The listing records about 540,000 distinct CDR3 sequences. The receptor's source is a man between 18 and 29 years old in good health. The sequenced material came from blood T cells: a sorted CD56 or NKG2C T cell subset, CD4+ or CD8+ T cells, or bulk PBMC T cells (not recorded which).

The CDR3 loop is CASSFSTEGGQFF. The V and J genes are TRBV7-9 and TRBJ2-1; the D gene TCRdb calls, TRBD1, cannot be checked with no DNA. CDR1 is SEHNR and CDR2 is FQNEAQ in the germline V gene (reference sequence). This CDR3 is 13 amino acids long.